This T cell receptor beta chain was found in a study of blood T cell repertoires in COVID-19. The germline gives CDR1 SGHNT, CDR2 YYREEE (reference sequence). V was shortened by 1 base and J by 8 bases, with 15 bases between the two germline ends. The CDR3 length is 14 residues. Original analysis: Using reference gene primer amplification, nucleated cell counts were estimated. TCRdb keeps only in-frame clones here, not all; method: immunoSEQ multiplex PCR. V, J and clone size were drawn from that table, and D and trimming were deduced from the DNA. This sample yields around 230,000 clones, of which over 75% are seen a single time; 7.5% to 9% belongs to the top ten.

This chain connects TRBV5-4 to TRBJ1-2; D might be TRBD1 (6 bases). The TCR sequence derives from a woman older than 75 with acute or convalescent COVID-19. Material for sequencing was peripheral blood. The CDR3 DNA reads as TGTGCCAGCAGCTTGTATGCAGGGGTCCGCGGCTACACCTTC. The encoded protein is CASSLYAGVRGYTF.